These 10 T cell receptor beta chains share one sample of origin, sequenced in a study of T cell changes during pregnancy in multiple sclerosis. The data were produced by immunoSEQ multiplex PCR, yet TCRdb's version contains in-frame clones alone and is incomplete. The sample consists of 65,000 to 85,000 clones, about 94% of them appearing once. The sequencing used peripheral blood, collected in the second trimester of pregnancy. Source of these receptors: a female donor in good health, enrolled as a control in a pregnancy study.

This rearrangement joins TRBV5-1 to TRBJ2-5, with D maybe TRBD1 (5 bases). CDR1 SGHRS and CDR2 YFSETQ come from the germline V gene. This CDR3 contains 13 residues. The ends were cut back, 4 bases at V and 0 bases at J, with 7 bases in the middle. The CDR3 nucleotides read TGCGCCAGCAGCGCGGACAACCAAGAGACCCAGTACTTC. Its protein is CASSADNQETQYF.

The chain recombines TRBV7-8 with TRBJ1-2; 7 bases are shared with TRBD1. This CDR3 contains 13 residues. Germline CDR1 SGHVS, CDR2 FQNEAQ. Trimming took 5 bases from V and 2 from J; bases not matched to a gene: 2. The CDR3 here is CASSPGQNYGYTF. The CDR3 bases are TGTGCCAGCAGCCCGGGACAGAACTATGGCTACACCTTC. Full variable domain (outside the CDR3, taken from reference TRBV7-8 and TRBJ1-2): GAGVSQSPRYKVAKRGQDVALRCDPISGHVSLFWYQQALGQGPEFLTYFQNEAQLDKSGLPSDRFFAERPEGSVSTLKIQRTQQEDSAVYLCASSPGQNYGYTFGSGTRLTVV.

V gene TRBV5-4 combines with J gene TRBJ2-2; D not resolved. V was cut by 3 bases and J by 5 bases, with 14 bases left in between. The germline gives CDR1 SGHNT, CDR2 YYREEE (reference sequence). There are 15 residues in the CDR3. In DNA, the CDR3 is TGTGCCAGCAGCTCTGAGGTATCGGCTACCGGGGAGCTGTTTTTT. It translates to CASSSEVSATGELFF.

The chain couples TRBV15 to TRBJ1-1, with TRBD1 identical over 7 bases. Trimming removed 3 bases from V and 0 bases from J; junction bases left unmatched: 10. The CDR3 is 17 amino acids. Germline V lookup: CDR1 LNHNV, CDR2 YYDKDF (reference sequence). The CDR3 DNA follows: TGTGCCACCAGCAGGACGCCGAACAGGGGATTGAACACTGAAGCTTTCTTT. This sequence encodes CATSRTPNRGLNTEAFF.

The V gene is TRBV7-2, the J gene TRBJ1-3; 9 bases are a match to TRBD1. The CDR3 spans 15 residues. Germline lookup yields CDR1 SGHTA and CDR2 FQGNSA. The ends lost 3 bases at V and 4 bases at J; junction bases unmatched: 4. CDR3 loop: CASSLGQGGGNTIYF. DNA for the CDR3: TGTGCCAGCAGCTTGGGACAGGGAGGCGGAAACACCATATATTTT.

The chain recombines TRBV4-1 with TRBJ2-7, with 8 bases lining up with TRBD1. Germline V gives CDR1 MGHRA, CDR2 YSYEKL. V trimming: 4 bases; J trimming: 3 bases; junction bases outside the gene matches: 8. The CDR3 sequence is 15 residues long. CDR3 nucleotides: TGCGCCAGCAGCCCCGGGACAGGTGGGGTCTACGAGCAGTACTTC. It is translated as CASSPGTGGVYEQYF.

CDR3 sequence: CASSPSGQREVNEQFF. The CDR3 DNA is TGCGCCAGCAGCCCCTCAGGGCAGCGGGAGGTCAATGAGCAGTTCTTC. The V call is TRBV4-1, the J call TRBJ2-1; 9 nucleotides agree with TRBD2. V shed 4 bases and J 6 bases; nucleotides not matched to a gene: 10. Germline V gene lookup returns CDR1 MGHRA and CDR2 YSYEKL. The CDR3 covers 16 residues.

CDR3 coding DNA: TGTGCCAGCAGTGGGGGACAGCTTAACTATGGCTACACCTTC. Translating gives CASSGGQLNYGYTF. The chain uses TRBV2 and TRBJ1-2; 7 nucleotides line up with TRBD1. V dropped 4 bases and J dropped 1; count of bases not matched to a gene: 3. Looked up from germline, CDR1 is SNHLY and CDR2 is FYNNEI. This CDR3 spans 14 amino acids.

The chain uses TRBV4-1 and TRBJ2-7; D perhaps matches TRBD1 (5 bases). The germline V gene has CDR1 MGHRA and CDR2 YSYEKL. The CDR3 is 14 amino acids. Trimming stripped 2 bases from V and 0 bases from J, with 8 bases between. This CDR3 is CASSQWTTSYEQYF. In nucleotides, the CDR3 is TGCGCCAGCAGCCAATGGACAACCTCCTACGAGCAGTACTTC.

V and J are TRBV7-2 and TRBJ2-7; TRBD1 aligns across 9 bases. V trimming: 4 bases; J trimming: 3 bases; junction bases outside the gene matches: 4. The germline CDR1 and CDR2 sequences are SGHTA and FQGNSA. The CDR3 is made up of 14 amino acids. CDR3 nucleotide sequence: TGTGCCAGCAGCTCCGGGACAGGGTACTACGAGCAGTACTTC. Its protein product is CASSSGTGYYEQYF.